A single sample is the source of the 9 T cell receptor beta chains below, sequenced in a study of T-cell memory formation after mild COVID-19. MiXCR, run by TCRdb on the 5' RACE reads, gives a single entry per CDR3 protein. The table has approximately 270,000 distinct CDR3 sequences, under 20% seen once. Sequenced input: PBMCs or a T cell subset sorted from them (not recorded which). These receptors all come from a man younger than 35 who had mild COVID-19 (a few samples of this study predate the infection). Cell type and time point are not known.

V and J are TRBV13 and TRBJ2-2; D is uncertain. This CDR3 spans 14 amino acids. Trimming shortened V by 3 bases and J by 4 bases, and 9 bases separated the two germline ends. Germline values: CDR1 PRHDT, CDR2 FYEKMQ (reference sequence). CDR3 in DNA: TGTGCCAGCAGCTTGGACCGTGGCACCGGGGAGCTGTTTTTT. It translates to CASSLDRGTGELFF.

About this clonotype itself: Germline and junction disagree at one end, which may indicate a read error. The gene calls are TRBV2 and TRBJ2-1; 7 nucleotides align to TRBD1. There are 13 residues in the CDR3. Germline-derived CDR1 and CDR2 are SNHLY and FYNNEI. CDR3 nucleotide sequence: TGTGCCAGCAGCCCACAGACAGTACAGGGGTTCACCTTC. Translated: CASSPQTVQGFTF.

This clonotype was recorded many times. This rearrangement joins TRBV5-1 to TRBJ2-3; D tentatively reads TRBD1 or TRBD2 (5 bases each). The CDR3 loop spans 14 amino acids. CDR1 and CDR2 (germline): SGHRS, YFSETQ. Deletions cut 4 bases from V and 2 bases from J, with 11 bases between. This CDR3 is CASSPGTTTDTQYF. CDR3 nucleotides: TGCGCCAGCAGCCCTGGGACCACCACAGATACGCAGTATTTT.

The chain carries TRBV7-8 and TRBJ1-5, with D hard to call. CDR3 length equals 13 residues. Germline assignment: CDR1 SGHVS and CDR2 FQNEAQ. Trimming left V 5 bases short and J 3 bases short, with 8 bases between. DNA for the CDR3: TGTGCCAGCAGCCTGGCACACAATCAGCCCCAGCATTTT. Encoded protein: CASSLAHNQPQHF. The entire variable domain, with the rest obtained from reference TRBV7-8 and TRBJ1-5, is as follows: GAGVSQSPRYKVAKRGQDVALRCDPISGHVSLFWYQQALGQGPEFLTYFQNEAQLDKSGLPSDRFFAERPEGSVSTLKIQRTQQEDSAVYLCASSLAHNQPQHFGDGTRLSIL.

The DNA of the CDR3 is TGTGCCAGCAGTTACTCTGTTGGGACTGGGGCCAACGTCCTGACTTTC. It encodes CASSYSVGTGANVLTF. The gene calls are TRBV6-6 and TRBJ2-6, with no clear D. Germline-derived CDR1 and CDR2 are MNHNY and SVGAGI (reference sequence). V lost 0 bases and J lost 2, with 8 bases in between. There are 16 residues in the CDR3.

This clonotype was seen a few times. The chain links TRBV10-3 to TRBJ2-3; D may be TRBD1 (6 bases). With 6 bases removed from V and 6 bases from J, the gap between germline ends came to 16 bases. The CDR3 has 14 amino acids. CDR1 is ENHRY and CDR2 is SYGVKD in the germline V gene. CDR3 amino acids: CAIREDSPVDTQYF. The CDR3 coding sequence is TGTGCCATCAGGGAGGACAGCCCCGTGGATACGCAGTATTTT.

J is TRBJ2-4 and V is TRBV4-1; D gene uncertain. V lost 10 bases to trimming and J lost 3 bases, with 16 bases between them. The CDR3 is 14 residues long. Germline-derived CDR1 and CDR2 are MGHRA and YSYEKL. The CDR3 loop is CATSWSLDKNIQYF. In DNA, the CDR3 is TGCGCCACCTCTTGGAGTCTCGACAAAAACATTCAGTACTTC.

Comments on this clonotype: Given a much more abundant clone one base away, this may be a read error. The chain links TRBV4-2 to TRBJ1-1; 10 positions match TRBD1. This CDR3 is built from 15 residues. Looked up from germline, CDR1 is LGHNA and CDR2 is YNFKEQ. The V segment lost 3 bases and the J segment 1 base; nucleotides outside the gene matches: 2. The CDR3 sequence: CASSHGQGGNTEAFF. CDR3 coding DNA: TGTGCCAGCAGCCACGGACAGGGGGGGAACACTGAAGCTTTCTTT.

The chain couples TRBV28 to TRBJ1-1; a weak D match, TRBD1 (5 bases). The V end was cut by 6 bases, the J end by 10 bases, with 18 bases between. The CDR3 runs to 13 residues. Per germline, CDR1 MDHEN and CDR2 SYDVKM. As DNA, the CDR3 is TGTGCCAGCAGCCCTGCCCCAGGGATTACAGCTTTCTTT. It is translated as CASSPAPGITAFF.